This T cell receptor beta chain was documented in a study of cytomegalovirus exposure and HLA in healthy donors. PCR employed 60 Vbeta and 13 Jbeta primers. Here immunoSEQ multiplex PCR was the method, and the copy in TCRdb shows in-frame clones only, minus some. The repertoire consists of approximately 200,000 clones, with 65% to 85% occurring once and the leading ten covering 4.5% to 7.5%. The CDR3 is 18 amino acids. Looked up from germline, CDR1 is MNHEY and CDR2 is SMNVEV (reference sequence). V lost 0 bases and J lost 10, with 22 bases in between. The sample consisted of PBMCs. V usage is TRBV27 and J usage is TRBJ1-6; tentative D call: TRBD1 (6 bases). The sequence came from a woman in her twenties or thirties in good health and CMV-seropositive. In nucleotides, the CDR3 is TGTGCCAGCAGTTTATCGGGTTCTCGGCGGGGGCCGCAATCACCCCTCCACTTT. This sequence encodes CASSLSGSRRGPQSPLHF.